The 15 T cell receptor beta chains in this list originate from one sample, sequenced in a study of T-cell reconstitution after alpha-beta-depleted transplantation in children. A library of TCRbeta sequences, prepared with unique molecular identifiers, was generated. TCRdb ran MiXCR on the PCR reads and lists one entry per CDR3 protein. The sample contains 900,000 or so distinct CDR3 sequences, around 15% of which appear only once. Sequenced material: PBMCs, mostly from graft donor cells, taken 360 days after TCRalphabeta/CD19-depleted stem cell transplant. The receptor set was obtained from a male patient under 18 who had a stem cell transplant for acute lymphoblastic leukemia, so the T cells may come from the graft donor.

Here the CDR3 reads CASGGHSAETQYF. The CDR3 DNA reads TGTGCCAGCGGCGGCCATAGCGCAGAGACCCAGTACTTC. This chain links TRBV27 with TRBJ2-5; D perhaps matches TRBD2 (5 bases). There are 13 residues in the CDR3. V was shortened by 8 bases and J by 4 bases, with 14 bases between the two germline ends. Germline CDR1 MNHEY, CDR2 SMNVEV (reference sequence).

The chain links TRBV12-3 or TRBV12-4 to TRBJ2-3, with TRBD2 matching 13 bases. Germline trimming cut 5 bases from V and 5 bases from J; bases unmatched to any gene: 4. The CDR3 length is 15 residues. CDR3 sequence: CASSKLAGGRDTQYF. The DNA of the CDR3 is TGTGCCAGCAGTAAACTAGCGGGAGGGCGAGATACGCAGTATTTT.

This chain connects TRBV5-1 to TRBJ2-1; TRBD1 is a possible D gene (6 bases). The CDR3 consists of 17 residues. V lost 3 bases and J lost 2, with 18 bases in between. Germline CDR1 SGHRS, CDR2 YFSETQ. CDR3 DNA sequence: TGCGCCAGCAGCTCACCCCACAGGGTTAGCGCCTACAATGAGCAGTTCTTC. Translated, it gives CASSSPHRVSAYNEQFF.

The table lists this clonotype with a few counts. The chain links TRBV11-2 to TRBJ2-1; TRBD2 matches at 10 bases. CDR1 is SGHAT, CDR2 FQNNGV, per germline. Trimming took 5 bases from V and 5 from J; bases not matched to a gene: 9. The CDR3 has 16 amino acids. The DNA of the CDR3 is TGTGCCAGCAGCAACGCCGGGACTAGCGTTAACAATGAGCAGTTCTTC. It yields the protein CASSNAGTSVNNEQFF.

This clonotype was picked up a small number of times. The V call is TRBV27, the J call TRBJ2-1; D could derive from TRBD1 or TRBD2 (5 bases each). The CDR3 extends over 14 amino acids. Between the trimmed V and J ends, which lost 6 bases and 7 bases, there was a span of 16 bases. Germline V gives CDR1 MNHEY, CDR2 SMNVEV (reference sequence). CDR3 protein: CASRGYGTENEQFF. The CDR3 nucleotides are TGTGCCAGCAGGGGCTACGGGACGGAAAATGAGCAGTTCTTC.

This clonotype appeared a few times. The rearrangement links TRBV6-5 to TRBJ2-1; no clear D. The CDR3 covers 16 residues. Germline assignment: CDR1 MNHEY and CDR2 SVGAGI. The V end was cut by 0 bases, the J end by 6 bases, with 15 bases between. The CDR3 loop reads CASSYSGSLRSNEQFF. In DNA form, the CDR3 reads TGTGCCAGCAGTTACTCGGGTAGTTTGAGATCCAATGAGCAGTTCTTC.

This clonotype was seen repeatedly, ten times or more. The V gene is TRBV29-1, the J gene TRBJ2-7; 9 nucleotides agree with TRBD1. The V gene end was trimmed by 6 bases and the J gene end by 4 bases; junction bases not matched to a gene: 7. This CDR3 spans 13 amino acids. CDR1 is SQVTM and CDR2 is ANQGSEA in the germline V gene. This CDR3 reads CSVGTGSRYEQYF. The CDR3 DNA is TGCAGCGTCGGGACAGGGAGTCGGTACGAGCAGTACTTC.

In its sample, this clonotype was seen a few times. The chain is built from TRBV6-1 and TRBJ2-7, with 8 bases that match TRBD1. Losses at the gene ends were 0 bases for V and 0 bases for J; bases not matched to a gene: 4. CDR3 length equals 16 residues. Per the germline V gene, CDR1 is MNHNS and CDR2 is SASEGT. In nucleotides, the CDR3 is TGTGCCAGCAGTGAAGCGGGCAGGGGGCTCTCCTACGAGCAGTACTTC. Protein product: CASSEAGRGLSYEQYF.

The genes are TRBV5-1 and TRBJ2-3; D possibly corresponds to TRBD1 (7 bases). Germline values: CDR1 SGHRS, CDR2 YFSETQ. This CDR3 is built from 15 residues. Trimming took 4 bases from V and 4 from J, leaving 16 bases between them. The CDR3 sequence: CASSAWQGGPDTQYF. As DNA, the CDR3 is TGCGCCAGCAGCGCGTGGCAGGGGGGACCAGATACGCAGTATTTT.

The table lists this clonotype with many counts. The rearrangement links TRBV7-9 to TRBJ2-7; D remains ambiguous. Trimming pared 6 bases from V and 4 bases from J, leaving 22 bases between. This CDR3 spans 16 amino acids. Germline CDR1 is SEHNR and CDR2 is FQNEAQ (reference sequence). CDR3 residues: CASSHGRVRPEYEQYF. CDR3 DNA: TGTGCCAGCAGTCACGGTCGGGTCAGGCCCGAGTACGAGCAGTACTTC.

This clonotype turned up a few times. The chain recombines TRBV5-1 with TRBJ1-4, with a possible D match to TRBD1 (5 bases). Germline V lookup: CDR1 SGHRS, CDR2 YFSETQ. V gave up 0 bases and J gave up 8 bases, with 11 bases separating them. CDR3 length: 14 amino acids. The CDR3 nucleotides are TGCGCCAGCAGCTTGGAAGGGGAAGAAGAAAAACTGTTTTTT. Amino acids: CASSLEGEEEKLFF.

The chain is built from TRBV5-1 and TRBJ2-3; 7 bases are shared with TRBD1. There are 15 residues in the CDR3. CDR1 SGHRS and CDR2 YFSETQ come from the germline V gene. Trimming took 3 bases from V and 4 from J; bases not matched to a gene: 8. The CDR3 region is CASSWGQREPDTQYF. The CDR3 bases are TGCGCCAGCAGCTGGGGACAGAGGGAGCCAGATACGCAGTATTTT. Full variable domain (remainder filled in from reference TRBV5-1 and TRBJ2-3): KAGVTQTPRYLIKTRGQQVTLSCSPISGHRSVSWYQQTPGQGLQFLFEYFSETQRNKGNFPGRFSGRQFSNSRSEMNVSTLELGDSALYLCASSWGQREPDTQYFGPGTRLTVL.

This clonotype was counted a few times. This sequence joins TRBV18 and TRBJ2-1, with 9 positions matching TRBD1. Germline CDR1 reads KGHSH; CDR2 reads LQKENI. V lost 5 bases and J lost 3; bases outside the gene matches: 8. This CDR3 is 16 amino acids long. Written as DNA, the CDR3 is TGTGCCAGCTCAGACTCCGGGACAGGGAACTACAATGAGCAGTTCTTC. Protein product: CASSDSGTGNYNEQFF.

This clonotype was observed a few times. CDR3 DNA: TGCAGTGCTAGAGATACGCGGCGGCTAACATACACAGATACGCAGTATTTT. Encoded protein: CSARDTRRLTYTDTQYF. This sequence joins TRBV20-1 and TRBJ2-3, with D uncertain. CDR1 and CDR2 from the germline V gene are DFQATT and SNEGSKA (reference sequence). The CDR3 is 17 amino acids. V lost 0 bases and J 2 bases, leaving 18 bases between the germline ends.

The chain joins TRBV25-1 to TRBJ2-7, with 9 positions matching TRBD1. J was trimmed by 6 bases and V by 4 bases; bases with no gene match: 7. The CDR3 has 14 residues. Looked up from germline, CDR1 is MGHDK and CDR2 is SYGVNS. This chain's CDR3 is CASSGPGQGSEQYF. DNA for the CDR3: TGTGCCAGCAGTGGGCCGGGACAGGGATCCGAGCAGTACTTC.